This passage covers 7 T cell receptor beta chains from one sample sequenced in a study of blood T cell repertoires in COVID-19. Some clones are missing from TCRdb's copy, which holds only in-frame ones; the method was immunoSEQ multiplex PCR. The table records 35,000 to 50,000 clones, 85% to 90% of them present only once. The sequencing input was peripheral blood. The source of these receptors is a man aged 55 to 70 with acute or convalescent COVID-19.

This sequence joins TRBV7-2 and TRBJ2-7; maybe TRBD2 (6 bases). The CDR3 runs 14 residues. Trimming removed 5 bases from V and 3 bases from J, with 14 bases in between. From germline, CDR1 is SGHTA and CDR2 FQGNSA. The CDR3 DNA sequence: TGTGCCAGCAGCACCCCCGGGACTGACTACGAGCAGTACTTC. As protein: CASSTPGTDYEQYF.

This clone showed up just a few times. The J gene is TRBJ1-5, the V gene TRBV28, with a weak D call TRBD1 (5 bases). Between the trimmed V and J ends, which lost 2 bases and 6 bases, there was a span of 8 bases. The CDR3 contains 13 residues. Germline lookup yields CDR1 MDHEN and CDR2 SYDVKM. The CDR3 coding sequence is TGTGCCAGCAGTTTAAATGGGGCTCAGCCCCAGCATTTT. Encoded protein: CASSLNGAQPQHF.

The chain recombines TRBV19 with TRBJ1-5, with TRBD1 identical over 7 bases. CDR3 length: 16 amino acids. V lost 7 bases, J lost 1 base, and 10 bases stayed unmatched. Germline values: CDR1 LNHDA, CDR2 SQIVND (reference sequence). The CDR3 loop reads CASTQTGPLSNQPQHF. CDR3 bases: TGTGCCAGTACCCAGACAGGGCCCTTGAGCAATCAGCCCCAGCATTTT. The complete variable domain, with remaining parts taken from reference TRBV19 and TRBJ1-5, reads DGGITQSPKYLFRKEGQNVTLSCEQNLNHDAMYWYRQDPGQGLRLIYYSQIVNDFQKGDIAEGYSVSREKKESFPLTVTSAQKNPTAFYLCASTQTGPLSNQPQHFGDGTRLSIL.

This sequence joins TRBV3-1 (or the pseudogene TRBV3-2) and TRBJ2-6; tentatively, D is TRBD1 (5 bases). The CDR3 consists of 20 residues. Germline CDR1 and CDR2: LGHDT and YNNKEL (reference sequence). V was trimmed by 4 bases and J by 1 base, leaving 23 bases between them. CDR3 coding DNA: TGTGCCAGCAGCCGTTATCCGCCCAGACAGTTAGCATCTGGGGCCAACGTCCTGACTTTC. Translated, it gives CASSRYPPRQLASGANVLTF.

To note about this clone: Germline and junction disagree at one end, which may indicate a read error. The genes are TRBV7-7 and TRBJ2-1; D perhaps matches TRBD2 (5 bases). This CDR3 is 15 amino acids long. Looked up from germline, CDR1 is SSHAT and CDR2 is FNYEAQ (reference sequence). In nucleotides, the CDR3 is TGTGCTAGCAGCTTAGGGCCAACTAGTCGGAATGAGCAGTTCTTC. Translating it yields CASSLGPTSRNEQFF.

This chain uses TRBV30 with TRBJ1-6; D not certain. V lost 3 bases, J lost 14 bases, and 14 bases lay in between. This CDR3 is built from 12 residues. In germline, CDR1 is GTSNPN, CDR2 SVGIG (reference sequence). The chain's CDR3 is CAWSEIPGSLHF. For the CDR3, the DNA is TGTGCCTGGAGCGAAATCCCCGGTTCCCTCCACTTT.

The rearrangement joins TRBV7-2 to TRBJ2-5, with D perhaps matching TRBD1 (6 bases). Trimming stripped 6 bases from V and 5 bases from J, with 16 bases between. Germline loops: CDR1 SGHTA, CDR2 FQGNSA. The CDR3 sequence is 14 residues long. The CDR3 region is CASRRDTLGETQYF. CDR3 DNA sequence: TGTGCCAGCAGGAGGGACACTTTGGGGGAGACCCAGTACTTC.